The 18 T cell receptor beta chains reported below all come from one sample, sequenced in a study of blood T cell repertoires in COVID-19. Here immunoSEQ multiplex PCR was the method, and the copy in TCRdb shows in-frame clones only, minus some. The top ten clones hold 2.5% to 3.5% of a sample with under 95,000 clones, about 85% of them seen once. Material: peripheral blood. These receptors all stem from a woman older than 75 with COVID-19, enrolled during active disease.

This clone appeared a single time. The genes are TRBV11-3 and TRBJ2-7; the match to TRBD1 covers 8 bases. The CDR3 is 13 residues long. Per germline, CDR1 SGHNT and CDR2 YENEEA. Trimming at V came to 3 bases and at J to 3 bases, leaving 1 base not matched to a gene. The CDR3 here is CASSFGQGYEQYF. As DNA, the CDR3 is TGTGCCAGCAGCTTCGGACAGGGCTACGAGCAGTACTTC.

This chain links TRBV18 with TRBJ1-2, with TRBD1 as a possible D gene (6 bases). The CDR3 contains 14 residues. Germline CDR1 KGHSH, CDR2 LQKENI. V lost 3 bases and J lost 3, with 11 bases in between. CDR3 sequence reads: CASSPVSGDYGYTF. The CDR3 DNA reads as TGTGCCAGCTCACCGGTGTCAGGGGACTATGGCTACACCTTC.

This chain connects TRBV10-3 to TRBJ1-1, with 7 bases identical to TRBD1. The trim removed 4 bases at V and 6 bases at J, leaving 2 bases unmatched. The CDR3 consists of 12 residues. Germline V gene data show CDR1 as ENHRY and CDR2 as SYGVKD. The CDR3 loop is CAISVGTAEAFF. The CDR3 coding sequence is TGTGCCATCAGTGTTGGGACAGCTGAAGCTTTCTTT.

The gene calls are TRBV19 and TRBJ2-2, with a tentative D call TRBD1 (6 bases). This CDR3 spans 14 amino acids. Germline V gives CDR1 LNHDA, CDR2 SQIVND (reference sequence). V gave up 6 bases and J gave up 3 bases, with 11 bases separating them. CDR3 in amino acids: CASRPGHYTGELFF. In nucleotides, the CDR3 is TGTGCCAGTAGACCGGGACACTACACCGGGGAGCTGTTTTTT.

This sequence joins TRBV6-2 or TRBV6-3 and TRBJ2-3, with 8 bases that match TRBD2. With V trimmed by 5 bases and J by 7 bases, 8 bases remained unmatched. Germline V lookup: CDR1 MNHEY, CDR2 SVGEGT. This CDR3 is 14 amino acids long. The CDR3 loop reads CASSLSGATNTQYF. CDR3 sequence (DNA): TGTGCCAGCAGTCTTAGCGGGGCCACGAATACGCAGTATTTT.

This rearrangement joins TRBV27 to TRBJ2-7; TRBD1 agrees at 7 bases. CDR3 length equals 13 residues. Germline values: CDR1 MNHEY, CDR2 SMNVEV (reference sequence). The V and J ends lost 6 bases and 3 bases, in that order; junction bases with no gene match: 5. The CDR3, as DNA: TGTGCCAGCAGATTGACAGGGCACTACGAGCAGTACTTC. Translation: CASRLTGHYEQYF.

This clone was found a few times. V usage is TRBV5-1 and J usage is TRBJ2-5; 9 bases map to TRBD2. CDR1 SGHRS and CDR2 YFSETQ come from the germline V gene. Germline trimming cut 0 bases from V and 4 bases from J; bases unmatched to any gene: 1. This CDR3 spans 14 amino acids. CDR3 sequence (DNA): TGCGCCAGCAGCTTGGGACTAGCGGTAGAGACCCAGTACTTC. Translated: CASSLGLAVETQYF.

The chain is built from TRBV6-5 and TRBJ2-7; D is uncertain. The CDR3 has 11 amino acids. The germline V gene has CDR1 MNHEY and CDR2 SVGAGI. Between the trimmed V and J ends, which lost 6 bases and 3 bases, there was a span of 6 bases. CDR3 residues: CASRRIYEQYF. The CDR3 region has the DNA TGTGCCAGCAGGAGAATCTACGAGCAGTACTTC.

CDR3: CASSPREAYETQYF. Written as DNA, the CDR3 is TGTGCCAGCTCACCACGGGAGGCGTATGAGACCCAGTACTTC. This chain links TRBV18 with TRBJ2-5; perhaps TRBD2 as D (6 bases). The CDR3 extends over 14 amino acids. V dropped 1 base and J dropped 5 bases, with 11 bases sitting between them. The germline V gene encodes CDR1 KGHSH and CDR2 LQKENI. The full variable domain, with the rest looked up from reference TRBV18 and TRBJ2-5, is NAGVMQNPRHLVRRRGQEARLRCSPMKGHSHVYWYRQLPEEGLKFMVYLQKENIIDESGMPKERFSAEFPKEGPSILRIQQVVRGDSAAYFCASSPREAYETQYFGPGTRLLVL.

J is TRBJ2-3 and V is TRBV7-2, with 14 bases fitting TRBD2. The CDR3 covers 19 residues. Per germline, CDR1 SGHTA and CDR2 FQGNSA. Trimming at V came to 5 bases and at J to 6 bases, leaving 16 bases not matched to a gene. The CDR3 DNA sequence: TGTGCCAGCAGCCACCGAGGACTAGCGGGGGGACTTCCCCCGGATACGCAGTATTTT. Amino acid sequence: CASSHRGLAGGLPPDTQYF.

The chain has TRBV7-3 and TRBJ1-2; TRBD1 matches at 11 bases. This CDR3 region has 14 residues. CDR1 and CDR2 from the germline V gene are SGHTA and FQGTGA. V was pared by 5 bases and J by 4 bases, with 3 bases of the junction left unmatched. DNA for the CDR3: TGTGCCAGCAGCCCAGGGACAGGGGGCTATGGCTACACCTTC. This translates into CASSPGTGGYGYTF.

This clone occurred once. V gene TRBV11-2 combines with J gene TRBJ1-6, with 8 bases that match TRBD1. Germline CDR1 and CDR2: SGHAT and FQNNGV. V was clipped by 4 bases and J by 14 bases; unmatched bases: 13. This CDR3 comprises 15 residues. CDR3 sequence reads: CASSSPGRGQRALHF. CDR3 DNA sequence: TGTGCCAGCAGCTCCCCCGGCAGGGGGCAACGTGCCCTCCACTTT.

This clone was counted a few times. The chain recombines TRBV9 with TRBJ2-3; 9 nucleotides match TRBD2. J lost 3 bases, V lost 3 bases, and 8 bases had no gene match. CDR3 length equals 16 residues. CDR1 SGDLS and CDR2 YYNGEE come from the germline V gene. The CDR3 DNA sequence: TGTGCCAGCAGCGGACCTAGCGGGACTTGGACAGATACGCAGTATTTT. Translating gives CASSGPSGTWTDTQYF.

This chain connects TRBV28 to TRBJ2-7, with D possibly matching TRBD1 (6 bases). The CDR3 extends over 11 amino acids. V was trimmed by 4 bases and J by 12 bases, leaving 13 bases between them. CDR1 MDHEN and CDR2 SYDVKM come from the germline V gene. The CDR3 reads CASSSTGKGYF. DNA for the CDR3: TGTGCCAGCAGTTCAACAGGGAAAGGGTACTTC.

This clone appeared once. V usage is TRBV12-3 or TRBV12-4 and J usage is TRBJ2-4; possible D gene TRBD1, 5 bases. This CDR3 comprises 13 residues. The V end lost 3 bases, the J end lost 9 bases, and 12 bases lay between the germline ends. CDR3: CASSLLGDGIQYF. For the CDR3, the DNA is TGTGCCAGCAGTTTGTTAGGGGATGGCATTCAGTACTTC.

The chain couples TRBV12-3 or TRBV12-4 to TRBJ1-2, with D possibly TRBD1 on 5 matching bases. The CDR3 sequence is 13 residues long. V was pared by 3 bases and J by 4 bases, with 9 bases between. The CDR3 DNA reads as TGTGCCAGCAGTTTCGCCGGGGGCTATGGCTACACCTTC. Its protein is CASSFAGGYGYTF.

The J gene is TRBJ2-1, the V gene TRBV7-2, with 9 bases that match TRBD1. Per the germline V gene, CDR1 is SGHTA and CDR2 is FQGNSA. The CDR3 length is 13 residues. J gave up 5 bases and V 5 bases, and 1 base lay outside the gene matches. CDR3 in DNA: TGTGCCAGCAGCCGGGACAGGGACAATGAGCAGTTCTTC. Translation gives CASSRDRDNEQFF.

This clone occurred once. CDR3 amino acids: CAITALDQGVSYNEQFF. Here the CDR3 DNA reads TGTGCCATCACAGCTCTCGATCAGGGGGTGAGCTACAATGAGCAGTTCTTC. The chain combines TRBV28 with TRBJ2-1; TRBD1 matches at 7 bases. The CDR3 sequence is 17 residues long. After removal of 10 bases from V and 3 bases from J, the junction contained 18 bases not matched to a gene. Germline V gene sequence: CDR1 MDHEN, CDR2 SYDVKM.